The rows below give T cell receptor beta chains drawn from one sample of a study of blood T cell repertoires in COVID-19. Clones were sequenced by immunoSEQ multiplex PCR, and TCRdb holds only the in-frame ones, with some missing. The data hold roughly 440,000 clones, with around 88% observed a single time. The sequencing input was peripheral blood. These receptors all stem from a woman between 50 and 59 years old with COVID-19, enrolled during active disease. CDR3s include the opening cysteine and the closing phenylalanine or tryptophan. Each record gives: V gene, J gene, D gene, clone size, CDR3 protein, CDR3 DNA. D genes are given only for firm matches. Size is stated for part of the rows, as once, few or many counts, or as a class when the clone is expanded.

>TRBV5-1|TRBJ1-1|TRBD1|few
CASSPGAGGYTEAFF
TGCGCCAGCAGCCCGGGTGCAGGGGGTTACACTGAAGCTTTCTTT
>TRBV20-1|TRBJ2-3|NA|NA
CSASYFSTDTQYF
TGCAGTGCTAGTTACTTTAGCACAGATACGCAGTATTTT
>TRBV4-1|TRBJ1-6|TRBD1|NA
CASSRDSLYNSPLHF
TGCGCCAGCAGCCGGGACAGTCTATATAATTCACCCCTCCACTTT
>TRBV27|TRBJ1-6|NA|NA
CASSLRGAHPLHF
TGTGCCAGCAGTCTCCGGGGGGCACACCCCCTCCACTTT
>TRBV6-6|TRBJ2-2|NA|NA
CASASGTPRVTGELFF
TGTGCCAGCGCATCCGGGACACCCCGCGTCACCGGGGAGCTGTTTTTT
>TRBV11-2|TRBJ2-1|TRBD1|NA
CASSALGTGVSEQFF
TGTGCCAGCAGCGCCCTAGGGACAGGGGTTAGTGAGCAGTTCTTC
>TRBV6-5|TRBJ1-1|NA|NA
CASSPLPQGNTEAFF
TGTGCCAGCAGTCCTCTCCCCCAGGGGAACACTGAAGCTTTCTTT
>TRBV24-1|TRBJ1-1|NA|NA
CATSVLEDSIQEEAFF
TGTGCCACCAGTGTTTTGGAGGACAGTATTCAGGAAGAAGCTTTCTTT
>TRBV3-1/TRBV3-2|TRBJ1-3|NA|NA
CASSHLAGSSGNTIYF
TGTGCCAGCAGCCACCTAGCAGGAAGCTCTGGAAACACCATATATTTT
>TRBV30|TRBJ1-6|NA|NA
CAWRYDGGNSPLHF
TGTGCCTGGAGGTACGACGGAGGCAATTCACCCCTCCACTTT
>TRBV9|TRBJ2-3|NA|NA
CASSVGRLTDTQYF
TGTGCCAGCAGCGTAGGTAGACTCACAGATACGCAGTATTTT
>TRBV27|TRBJ2-7|NA|NA
CASSLSRANHEQYF
TGTGCCAGCAGTTTATCGCGAGCAAACCACGAGCAGTACTTC
>TRBV2|TRBJ1-2|NA|NA
CASSGAEVGGYTF
TGTGCCAGCAGTGGAGCGGAGGTGGGTGGCTACACCTTC
>TRBV2|TRBJ2-3|NA|NA
CASRQGHTDTQYF
TGTGCCAGCAGACAGGGACACACAGATACGCAGTATTTT
>TRBV7-3|TRBJ1-1|TRBD1|NA
CASSPGQGAVEAFF
TGTGCCAGCAGCCCCGGACAGGGGGCGGTTGAAGCTTTCTTT
>TRBV27|TRBJ2-3|NA|few
CASSLRQGSDTQYF
TGTGCCAGCAGTTTACGCCAAGGTAGCGATACGCAGTATTTT
>TRBV10-3|TRBJ1-2|NA|NA
CAITPGANYGYTF
TGTGCCATCACCCCAGGGGCTAACTATGGCTACACCTTC
>TRBV14|TRBJ2-7|NA|NA
CASSVIGGRYEQYF
TGTGCCAGCAGCGTTATTGGGGGGAGGTACGAGCAGTACTTC
>TRBV4-1|TRBJ2-1|TRBD2|NA
CASSQVSLAGNEQFF
TGCGCCAGCAGCCAAGTATCCCTAGCGGGGAATGAGCAGTTCTTC
>TRBV7-2|TRBJ2-1|TRBD2|NA
CASSFSSGGSGGEQFF
TGTGCCAGCAGCTTTTCTAGCGGGGGATCCGGGGGTGAGCAGTTCTTC
>TRBV6-5|TRBJ1-1|NA|NA
CASSYSWQNTEAFF
TGTGCCAGCAGTTACTCGTGGCAGAACACTGAAGCTTTCTTT
>TRBV5-1|TRBJ1-1|NA|few
CASSLADTEAFF
TGCGCCAGCAGCTTGGCGGACACTGAAGCTTTCTTT
>TRBV30|TRBJ1-4|TRBD1|NA
CAWSPPGGGEKLFF
TGTGCCTGGAGTCCCCCAGGGGGAGGAGAAAAACTGTTTTTT
>TRBV15|TRBJ2-5|NA|NA
CATSPARESQYF
TGTGCCACCAGCCCTGCGCGAGAGTCCCAGTACTTC
>TRBV28|TRBJ1-4|TRBD1|NA
CASSLLGQPNEKLFF
TGTGCCAGCAGTTTATTGGGACAGCCAAATGAAAAACTGTTTTTT
>TRBV5-6|TRBJ1-2|NA|NA
CASSFQTYRGLGYTF
TGTGCCAGCAGCTTCCAGACGTATCGGGGGTTGGGCTACACCTTC
>TRBV7-3|TRBJ1-2|TRBD1|NA
CASRPGQGTPRGYTF
TGTGCCAGCAGACCTGGACAGGGGACTCCGAGGGGCTACACCTTC
>TRBV3-1/TRBV3-2|TRBJ1-4|NA|NA
CASSLTDEKLFF
TGTGCCAGCAGCCTCACTGATGAAAAACTGTTTTTT
>TRBV3-1/TRBV3-2|TRBJ2-5|NA|NA
CASSQAGRGQETQYF
TGTGCCAGCAGCCAAGCGGGCAGGGGCCAAGAGACCCAGTACTTC
>TRBV5-1|TRBJ1-1|NA|once
CASSPGTMNTEAFF
TGCGCCAGCAGCCCCGGGACAATGAACACTGAAGCTTTCTTT
>TRBV12-3/TRBV12-4|TRBJ1-1|NA|NA
CASSWEGGTEAFF
TGTGCCAGCAGTTGGGAGGGGGGCACTGAAGCTTTCTTT
>TRBV3-1/TRBV3-2|TRBJ1-4|NA|NA
CASSRDRPSATNEKLFF
TGTGCCAGCAGCCGCGACAGACCAAGTGCAACTAATGAAAAACTGTTTTTT
>TRBV5-1|TRBJ2-7|TRBD1|NA
CASRDRGGEQYF
TGCGCCAGCAGGGACAGGGGAGGGGAGCAGTACTTC
>TRBV29-1|TRBJ2-7|TRBD2|once
CSVEELAGGVYEQYF
TGCAGCGTTGAAGAACTAGCGGGGGGCGTCTACGAGCAGTACTTC
>TRBV3-1/TRBV3-2|TRBJ1-2|NA|NA
CASSPTGNYGYTF
TGTGCCAGCAGCCCAACAGGGAACTATGGCTACACCTTC
>TRBV27|TRBJ2-1|TRBD1|NA
CASSLMGQGYNEQFF
TGTGCCAGCAGTTTAATGGGACAGGGCTACAATGAGCAGTTCTTC
>TRBV30|TRBJ1-2|TRBD1|NA
CAWSVTAYPRGRYGYTF
TGTGCCTGGAGTGTCACCGCCTATCCCAGGGGGAGGTATGGCTACACCTTC
>TRBV4-2|TRBJ1-2|NA|NA
CASSQGQGGGLEGYTF
TGTGCCAGCAGCCAAGGCCAAGGGGGAGGGTTGGAAGGCTACACCTTC
>TRBV5-1|TRBJ1-6|NA|NA
CASSLETGGGSPLHF
TGCGCCAGCAGCTTGGAGACGGGGGGAGGATCACCCCTCCACTTT
>TRBV7-6|TRBJ1-1|NA|NA
CASSLIKGGLNTEAFF
TGTGCCAGCAGCTTAATAAAGGGGGGGCTGAACACTGAAGCTTTCTTT
>TRBV3-1/TRBV3-2|TRBJ1-4|TRBD1|NA
CASEETGYGEKLFF
TGTGCCAGCGAGGAGACAGGGTATGGTGAAAAACTGTTTTTT
>TRBV27|TRBJ1-1|NA|NA
CASLAVQGKRTEAFF
TGTGCCAGCTTAGCCGTACAGGGTAAGAGAACTGAAGCTTTCTTT
>TRBV14|TRBJ2-1|NA|NA
CASSQGFGGRGRMNEQFF
TGTGCCAGCAGCCAAGGTTTTGGGGGCAGGGGGAGGATGAATGAGCAGTTCTTC
>TRBV7-8|TRBJ1-3|NA|NA
CASSPAPWGRDTIYF
TGTGCCAGCAGCCCCGCACCCTGGGGGAGGGACACCATATATTTT
>TRBV7-6|TRBJ2-3|NA|NA
CASSRGTESTDTQYF
TGTGCCAGCAGCCGCGGGACAGAGAGCACAGATACGCAGTATTTT
>TRBV9|TRBJ2-2|TRBD1|NA
CASSAGGQGSRTGELFF
TGTGCCAGCAGCGCTGGGGGACAGGGATCGAGGACCGGGGAGCTGTTTTTT
>TRBV12-3/TRBV12-4|TRBJ1-5|NA|NA
CASSSSPPRSQHF
TGTGCCAGCAGTTCCTCCCCACCTCGGTCGCAGCATTTT
>TRBV5-6|TRBJ2-6|NA|NA
CASSLTPGGGANVLTF
TGTGCCAGCAGCTTGACCCCCGGGGGTGGGGCCAACGTCCTGACTTTC
>TRBV2|TRBJ1-6|NA|NA
CASAAPLHF
TGTGCCAGCGCGGCACCCCTCCACTTT
>TRBV5-1|TRBJ2-5|TRBD1|NA
CASSRTGVGETQYF
TGCGCCAGCAGCCGGACAGGGGTAGGGGAGACCCAGTACTTC
>TRBV2|TRBJ1-2|NA|NA
CASKRLIGGYTF
TGTGCCAGCAAAAGACTCATTGGTGGCTACACCTTC
>TRBV11-1|TRBJ2-1|NA|NA
CASSSYSSYNEQFF
TGTGCCAGCAGCTCATACAGCTCCTACAATGAGCAGTTCTTC
>TRBV12-3/TRBV12-4|TRBJ2-7|TRBD1|NA
CAVRDRDYEQYF
TGTGCCGTCCGGGACAGGGACTACGAGCAGTACTTC
>TRBV5-8|TRBJ1-4|NA|NA
CASGGFSEKLFF
TGTGCCAGCGGAGGGTTCAGTGAAAAACTGTTTTTT
>TRBV5-6|TRBJ1-1|NA|NA
CASTGTRGVAFF
TGTGCCAGCACAGGGACACGGGGGGTAGCTTTCTTT